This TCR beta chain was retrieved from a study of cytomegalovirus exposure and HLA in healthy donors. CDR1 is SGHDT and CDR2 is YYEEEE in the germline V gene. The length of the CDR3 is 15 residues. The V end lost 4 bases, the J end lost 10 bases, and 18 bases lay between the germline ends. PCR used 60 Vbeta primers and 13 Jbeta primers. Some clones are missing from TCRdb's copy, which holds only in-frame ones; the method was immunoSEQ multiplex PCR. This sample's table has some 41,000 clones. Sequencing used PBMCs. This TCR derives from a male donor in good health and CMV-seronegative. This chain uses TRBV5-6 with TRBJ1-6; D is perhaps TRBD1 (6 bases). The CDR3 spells CASSTRTALRSPLHF. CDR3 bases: TGTGCCAGCAGCACTAGGACAGCCTTAAGGTCACCCCTCCACTTT. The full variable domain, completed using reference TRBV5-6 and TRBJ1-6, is DAGVTQSPTHLIKTRGQQVTLRCSPKSGHDTVSWYQQALGQGPQFIFQYYEEEERQRGNFPDRFSGHQFPNYSSELNVNALLLGDSALYLCASSTRTALRSPLHFGNGTRLTVT.